This T cell receptor beta chain was sequenced in a study of T-cell memory formation after mild COVID-19. This clonotype has just one count. After 5'RACE with constant-segment primers, TCR alpha and TCR beta cDNA libraries carrying sample barcodes and UMIs were obtained. TCRdb fed the 5' RACE reads into MiXCR, producing one record per CDR3 protein. The sample consists of roughly 450,000 distinct CDR3 sequences, around a sixth of them appearing once. The sample was PBMCs or a T cell subset sorted from them (not recorded which). The sequence was collected from an adult woman who had mild COVID-19 (a few samples of this study predate the infection). Cell type and time point are not known.

CDR3: CASSPVLSSYEQYF. CDR3 sequence (DNA): TGTGCCAGCAGCCCCGTCTTGAGCTCCTACGAGCAGTACTTC. The chain has TRBV7-2 and TRBJ2-7; D is unresolved. Germline CDR1 and CDR2: SGHTA and FQGNSA. CDR3 length: 14 amino acids. The V end was cut by 5 bases, the J end by 0 bases, with 11 bases between.